A single T cell receptor (beta chain) is shown here with its context. What it binds is unknown. Germline V gene sequence: CDR1 MGHRA, CDR2 YSYEKL. Trimming stripped 0 bases from V and 6 bases from J, with 11 bases between. CDR3 length equals 14 residues. The data belong to a study of STAT5B mutations in CD4+ large granular lymphocyte leukemia. Study results and limitations: TRBV06-family usage was enriched in top patient clones (8/27) versus controls (2/35).

Data came from immunoSEQ multiplex PCR; TCRdb stores just in-frame clones and leaves some out. The sample gives approximately 30,000 clones, 65% to 70% of which show up once; 1.5% to 2% is in the top ten. The sequenced sample consisted of CD4+ T cells from blood buffy coats. This chain uses TRBV4-1 with TRBJ1-1; weak D call: TRBD1 (5 bases). The source of this sequence is a human donor in good health. The DNA of the CDR3 is TGCGCCAGCAGCCAAGAATCAGGGATCGCTGAAGCTTTCTTT. Amino acid sequence: CASSQESGIAEAFF.